Following are 21 T cell receptor beta chains from one sample sequenced in a study of shared clonotypes between healthy human individuals. CD45RO negativity and positive selection for CCR7 defined naive CD8 cells, a population that excluded terminally differentiated effector memory CD45RA+ cells. Data came from immunoSEQ multiplex PCR; TCRdb stores just in-frame clones and leaves some out. The sample records roughly 2,000,000 clones, 90% to 95% being singletons. Sequencing used naive CD8+ T cells from PBMCs. The receptors were sampled from a man aged 18 to 35 in good health. Some clones in this sample may be carry-over from other donors' samples.

The chain employs TRBV4-2 and TRBJ1-3; D is unclear. Germline V lookup: CDR1 LGHNA, CDR2 YNFKEQ. The CDR3 is 13 residues long. Trimming pared 1 base from V and 3 bases from J, leaving 4 bases between. The CDR3 loop reads CASSQGYGNTIYF. The CDR3 DNA is TGTGCCAGCAGCCAAGGTTATGGAAACACCATATATTTT.

The chain combines TRBV19 with TRBJ2-7; D unclear. In germline, CDR1 is LNHDA, CDR2 SQIVND (reference sequence). The CDR3 spans 15 residues. V shed 3 bases and J shed 6 bases, with 18 bases lying between them. The CDR3: CASSIAATPLGEQYF. The CDR3 bases are TGTGCCAGTAGTATTGCGGCTACGCCTTTGGGCGAGCAGTACTTC.

This chain connects TRBV27 to TRBJ2-1; tentatively, D is TRBD1 or TRBD2 (6 bases each). V shed 5 bases and J shed 6 bases, with 14 bases lying between them. CDR1 and CDR2 from the germline V gene are MNHEY and SMNVEV (reference sequence). The CDR3 sequence is 14 residues long. DNA for the CDR3: TGTGCCAGCAGTGAACAGGGAGGCCGCAATGAGCAGTTCTTC. Its translation is CASSEQGGRNEQFF.

The chain combines TRBV6-6 with TRBJ1-4; TRBD1 matches at 9 bases. This CDR3 is built from 15 residues. Per germline, CDR1 MNHNY and CDR2 SVGAGI (reference sequence). Trimming cost V 0 bases and J 5 bases; bases outside gene matches: 1. The CDR3: CASSYSGTGNEKLFF. CDR3 in DNA: TGTGCCAGCAGTTACTCAGGGACAGGGAATGAAAAACTGTTTTTT.

The rearrangement joins TRBV4-3 to TRBJ1-4; possible D gene TRBD1, 5 bases. Germline-derived CDR1 and CDR2 are LGHNA and YSLEER. CDR3 length: 15 amino acids. V gave up 5 bases and J gave up 8 bases, with 18 bases separating them. The CDR3 region has the DNA TGCGCCAGCAGCACGGGGTTGGGGGTGGGAGAAAAACTGTTTTTT. As protein: CASSTGLGVGEKLFF.

The gene calls are TRBV11-3 and TRBJ1-1; possible D gene TRBD1, 5 bases. Looked up from germline, CDR1 is SGHNT and CDR2 is YENEEA. The CDR3 contains 13 residues. V was cut by 5 bases and J by 5 bases, with 12 bases left in between. In DNA, the CDR3 is TGTGCCAGCAGCCCAGTGGCAGGGACTGAAGCTTTCTTT. Its protein is CASSPVAGTEAFF.

The chain has TRBV7-3 and TRBJ2-1; 7 bases fit TRBD1. V shed 6 bases and J 7 bases; nucleotides not matched to a gene: 12. Germline-derived CDR1 and CDR2 are SGHTA and FQGTGA. There are 15 residues in the CDR3. In nucleotides, the CDR3 is TGTGCCAGCAGATTAGGCAGGGGGAAAAATAATGAGCAGTTCTTC. Its translation: CASRLGRGKNNEQFF.

In this sample, this clone turned up a few times. This rearrangement joins TRBV5-1 to TRBJ1-1; the D gene is possibly TRBD1 (5 bases). CDR1 is SGHRS and CDR2 is YFSETQ in the germline V gene. V was shortened by 0 bases and J by 6 bases, with 15 bases between the two germline ends. The CDR3 sequence is 15 residues long. CDR3 in DNA: TGCGCCAGCAGCTTGGAGGGGAGGTTTAGCGCTGAAGCTTTCTTT. Translated: CASSLEGRFSAEAFF.

This clone was seen a few times. V gene TRBV19 combines with J gene TRBJ1-1; D ambiguous. This CDR3 comprises 13 residues. V was shortened by 6 bases and J by 4 bases, with 12 bases between the two germline ends. The germline V gene has CDR1 LNHDA and CDR2 SQIVND (reference sequence). The CDR3 here is CASRWRVGTEAFF. The CDR3, as DNA: TGTGCCAGTAGATGGAGGGTGGGCACTGAAGCTTTCTTT.

This rearrangement joins TRBV4-1 to TRBJ2-1; no definite D call. The germline V and J ends were trimmed by 2 bases and 0 bases, with 11 bases remaining between them. The V gene's germline CDR1 is MGHRA and CDR2 YSYEKL. The length of the CDR3 is 16 residues. CDR3 sequence (DNA): TGCGCCAGCAGCCAAATGGGCCCGAGCTCCTACAATGAGCAGTTCTTC. Protein: CASSQMGPSSYNEQFF.

This chain links TRBV27 with TRBJ2-7; possibly TRBD2 for D (5 bases). Germline-derived CDR1 and CDR2 are MNHEY and SMNVEV (reference sequence). V gave up 7 bases and J gave up 7 bases, with 14 bases separating them. The CDR3 loop spans 12 amino acids. CDR3 sequence (DNA): TGTGCCAGCATGCGGATCCGGGGAGAGCAGTACTTC. Its protein product is CASMRIRGEQYF.

The chain is built from TRBV5-6 and TRBJ2-7, with D unresolved. The germline gives CDR1 SGHDT, CDR2 YYEEEE. The V end was cut by 1 base, the J end by 0 bases, with 14 bases between. This CDR3 region has 16 residues. CDR3 DNA sequence: TGTGCCAGCAGCTTGTTCAGTCTGTTGAGCTCCTACGAGCAGTACTTC. The encoded protein is CASSLFSLLSSYEQYF.

This clone was found a few times. CDR3 in DNA: TGTGCCAGCAGCCTACCGGGACATCCCGGGGAGCTGTTTTTT. Translated, it gives CASSLPGHPGELFF. V and J are TRBV7-9 and TRBJ2-2; possible D gene TRBD1, 6 bases. Trimming removed 5 bases at V and 6 bases at J, with 13 bases between. CDR1 is SEHNR, CDR2 FQNEAQ, per germline (reference sequence). The CDR3 length is 14 residues.

The genes are TRBV7-8 and TRBJ2-3, with a tentative D call TRBD2 (6 bases). There are 16 residues in the CDR3. The V and J ends lost 1 base and 4 bases respectively, with 15 bases between them. Germline assignment: CDR1 SGHVS and CDR2 FQNEAQ. CDR3 protein: CASSLERAHVPDTQYF. The CDR3 DNA sequence: TGTGCCAGCAGCTTAGAGCGGGCCCACGTCCCAGATACGCAGTATTTT.

This rearrangement joins TRBV6-5 to TRBJ2-1, with 10 bases matching TRBD2. With 4 bases clipped from V and 2 bases from J, the junction kept 5 bases outside the gene matches. The CDR3 sequence is 16 residues long. Germline-derived CDR1 and CDR2 are MNHEY and SVGAGI. The CDR3: CASSSASGRPYNEQFF. As DNA, the CDR3 is TGTGCCAGCAGTTCGGCTAGCGGGAGACCCTACAATGAGCAGTTCTTC.

The gene calls are TRBV10-3 and TRBJ2-5, with no clear D. Germline CDR1 ENHRY, CDR2 SYGVKD. The V gene lost 0 bases and the J gene lost 1 base, with 12 bases spanning the gap. The CDR3 totals 16 residues. The CDR3, as DNA: TGTGCCATCAGTGAGTCTTTTACAGACCGCCAAGAGACCCAGTACTTC. The encoded protein is CAISESFTDRQETQYF.

The J gene is TRBJ2-7, the V gene TRBV10-3; no reliable D call. V was shortened by 2 bases and J by 3 bases, with 5 bases between the two germline ends. The germline gives CDR1 ENHRY, CDR2 SYGVKD. This CDR3 has 12 residues. CDR3 in amino acids: CAISETHYEQYF. As DNA, the CDR3 is TGTGCCATCAGTGAGACCCACTACGAGCAGTACTTC.

The chain carries TRBV14 and TRBJ2-5; perhaps TRBD1 as D (5 bases). The germline V gene encodes CDR1 SGHDN and CDR2 FVKESK. The V end was cut by 1 base, the J end by 7 bases, with 13 bases between. This CDR3 has 14 amino acids. CDR3 DNA sequence: TGTGCCAGCAGCCAAGGGGGCCTGGGGTCGACCCAGTACTTC. Translation gives CASSQGGLGSTQYF.

The CDR3 DNA is TGTGCCAGCAGCTTAGGTCCCCGACAGGCGAACACTGAAGCTTTCTTT. The encoded protein is CASSLGPRQANTEAFF. The gene calls are TRBV13 and TRBJ1-1, with a possible D match to TRBD1 (6 bases). V gave up 0 bases and J gave up 1 base, with 12 bases separating them. The V gene's germline CDR1 is PRHDT and CDR2 FYEKMQ (reference sequence). The CDR3 consists of 16 residues.

The rearrangement joins TRBV7-9 to TRBJ2-7; the D is unclear. Per germline, CDR1 SEHNR and CDR2 FQNEAQ (reference sequence). V was cut by 4 bases and J by 4 bases, with 14 bases left in between. This CDR3 spans 14 amino acids. The CDR3 is CASSSLLPGYEQYF. CDR3 DNA: TGTGCCAGCAGCTCCCTGTTGCCCGGGTACGAGCAGTACTTC. Drawing the rest from reference TRBV7-9 and TRBJ2-7, the complete variable domain is DTGVSQNPRHKITKRGQNVTFRCDPISEHNRLYWYRQTLGQGPEFLTYFQNEAQLEKSRLLSDRFSAERPKGSFSTLEIQRTEQGDSAMYLCASSSLLPGYEQYFGPGTRLTVT.

The count of this clone is one. The rearrangement links TRBV2 to TRBJ2-1; D remains ambiguous. The V gene's germline CDR1 is SNHLY and CDR2 FYNNEI. The CDR3 is 8 amino acids. V gave up 8 bases and J gave up 10 bases, with 3 bases separating them. CDR3 region: CASQEQFF. The CDR3 DNA reads as TGTGCCAGCCAAGAGCAGTTCTTC.